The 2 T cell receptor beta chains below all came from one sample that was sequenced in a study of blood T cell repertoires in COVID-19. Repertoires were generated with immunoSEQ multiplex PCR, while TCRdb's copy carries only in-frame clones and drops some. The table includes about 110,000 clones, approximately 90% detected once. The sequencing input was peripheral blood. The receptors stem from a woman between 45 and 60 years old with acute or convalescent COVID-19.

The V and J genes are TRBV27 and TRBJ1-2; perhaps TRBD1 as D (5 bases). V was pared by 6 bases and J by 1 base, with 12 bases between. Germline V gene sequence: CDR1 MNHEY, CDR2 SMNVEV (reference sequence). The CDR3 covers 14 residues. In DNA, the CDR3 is TGTGCCAGCAGGCGGCAGGGTTTTAACTATGGCTACACCTTC. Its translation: CASRRQGFNYGYTF.

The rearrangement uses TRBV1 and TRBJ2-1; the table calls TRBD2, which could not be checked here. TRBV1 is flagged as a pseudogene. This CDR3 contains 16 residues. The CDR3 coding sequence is TGCACCAGCAGCCACCGGACTAGCGGGAGAGGAAATGAGCAGTTCTTC. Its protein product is CTSSHRTSGRGNEQFF.